The rows below give T cell receptor beta chains drawn from one sample of a study of beta chain features in type 1 diabetes. Assay: immunoSEQ multiplex PCR; the TCRdb copy retains only in-frame clones and omits some. The sample holds around 340,000 clones, less than 10% seen once. Sequencing was performed on central memory CD4+ T cells from blood. These receptors all come from a woman aged 18-30 years in good health. The CDR3 runs from the conserved cysteine through the conserved F or W.

cdr3_aa j_call v_call
CATGHTDTQYF TRBJ2-3 TRBV7-9
CASRRDRGTGELFF TRBJ2-2 TRBV7-9
CASPPRVVNTDTQYF TRBJ2-3 TRBV28
CASSTRPRDRSNEQFF TRBJ2-1 TRBV7-6
CATSRDGTSVLGTQYF TRBJ2-5 TRBV15
CASSLVWQGMDEQYF TRBJ2-7 TRBV7-2
CASSASGAGELFF TRBJ2-2 TRBV4-2
CASSFDGQIHTDTQYF TRBJ2-3 TRBV11-2
CASRKDLSGGRYEQYF TRBJ2-7 TRBV5-4
CASSQDTGTAREQYF TRBJ2-7 TRBV5-4
CASSLTTPEQFF TRBJ2-1 TRBV7-8
CASSPRTSGDYEQYF TRBJ2-7 TRBV27
CASSLEAFQTTQYF TRBJ2-3 TRBV7-9
CAISDPTGTGTQETQYF TRBJ2-5 TRBV10-3
CAISARSIWGDGTGELFF TRBJ2-2 TRBV10-3
CASSETGDLGYGYTF TRBJ1-2 TRBV19
CASSAPSGYEQYF TRBJ2-7 TRBV6-6
CASRGGNQPQHF TRBJ1-5 TRBV19
CASSPDGDYEQYF TRBJ2-7 TRBV18
CASSPEWNTGELFF TRBJ2-2 TRBV18
CASSPQVRGGSNEQFF TRBJ2-1 TRBV9
CASSLVPGNYGYTF TRBJ1-2 TRBV7-9
CATSRDGRDGYTF TRBJ1-2 TRBV15
CASSPSTGGVVGNEQFF TRBJ2-1 TRBV18
CASSAETGGLYEQYF TRBJ2-7 TRBV9
CASRRDSYNEQFF TRBJ2-1 TRBV5-1
CASNSRENQPQHF TRBJ1-5 TRBV19
CSAARGAGSTDTQYF TRBJ2-3 TRBV29-1
CASTLGAGAEAFF TRBJ1-1 TRBV7-2
CSVSRLAGHNEQFF TRBJ2-1 TRBV29-1
CASSATGSNYEQYF TRBJ2-7 TRBV5-1
CASSQGRASEGPQHF TRBJ1-5 TRBV5-4
CASRPTGVGQETQYF TRBJ2-5 TRBV7-3
CASKEGGLAYNEQFF TRBJ2-1 TRBV6-1
CASSQVGYQYEQYF TRBJ2-7 TRBV7-2
CASSLGTANEKLFF TRBJ1-4 TRBV14
CASSQFAAATSYEQYF TRBJ2-7 TRBV4-3
CASSPRPGLAGEREQYF TRBJ2-7 TRBV11-1
CASSSTGRTTDTQYF TRBJ2-3 TRBV27
CASSYDRVLSEQYF TRBJ2-7 TRBV6-5
CASSQETRGDTQYF TRBJ2-3 TRBV4-2
CATSRAAGARQPQHF TRBJ1-5 TRBV15
CASSLDRSTWGYTF TRBJ1-2 TRBV7-2
CASSETSAGVTDTQYF TRBJ2-3 TRBV5-1
CASSDEGGSKNIQYF TRBJ2-4 TRBV18
CASSVPNSGANVLTF TRBJ2-6 TRBV10-2
CASRWPQGADTQYF TRBJ2-3 TRBV6-6
CASSLWPSGRAITSGANVLTF TRBJ2-6 TRBV27
CASSLGRLTEKLFF TRBJ1-4 TRBV7-2
CASRGLTVNEKLFF TRBJ1-4 TRBV27
CASSGNRVGEKLFF TRBJ1-4 TRBV6-1
CASSDLGREGTQYF TRBJ2-5 TRBV9
CASNRGLSLFEAFF TRBJ1-1 TRBV28